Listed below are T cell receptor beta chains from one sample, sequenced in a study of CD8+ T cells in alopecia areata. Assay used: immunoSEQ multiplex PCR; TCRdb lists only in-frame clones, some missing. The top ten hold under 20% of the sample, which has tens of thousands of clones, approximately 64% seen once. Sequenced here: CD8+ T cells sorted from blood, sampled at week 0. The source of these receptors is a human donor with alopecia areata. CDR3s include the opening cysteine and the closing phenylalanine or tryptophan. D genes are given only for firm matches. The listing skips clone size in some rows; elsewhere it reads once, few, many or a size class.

CDR3 DNA: TGTGCCGGGACTAGCGGATCCTACGAGCAGTACTTC
CDR3 protein: CAGTSGSYEQYF
V gene: TRBV30
J gene: TRBJ2-7
clone size: .
D gene: TRBD2

CDR3 DNA: TGTGCCAGCAGCACAACCGCCGGGACAGGAGACAATGAGCAGTTCTTC
CDR3 protein: CASSTTAGTGDNEQFF
V gene: TRBV11-2
J gene: TRBJ2-1
clone size: few
D gene: TRBD1

CDR3 DNA: TGTGCCAGCAGCCTTCGGGCAGATACGCAGTATTTT
CDR3 protein: CASSLRADTQYF
V gene: TRBV28
J gene: TRBJ2-3
clone size: .
D gene: .

CDR3 DNA: TGCGCCAGCAGCCAAGAGACCTTCTCTGGGGCCAACGTCCTGACTTTC
CDR3 protein: CASSQETFSGANVLTF
V gene: TRBV4-3
J gene: TRBJ2-6
clone size: .
D gene: .

CDR3 DNA: TGTGCCAGCAGCTTAGGATTTAACGGGGTGCGCACAGATACGCAGTATTTT
CDR3 protein: CASSLGFNGVRTDTQYF
V gene: TRBV7-8
J gene: TRBJ2-3
clone size: .
D gene: .

CDR3 DNA: TGCAGCGTTGTGCCAGCGAACAGTCAAGAGACCCAGTACTTC
CDR3 protein: CSVVPANSQETQYF
V gene: TRBV29-1
J gene: TRBJ2-5
clone size: .
D gene: .

CDR3 DNA: TGTGCCAGCAGCCAAGATGGGCAGTTCCCCTACGAGCAGTACTTC
CDR3 protein: CASSQDGQFPYEQYF
V gene: TRBV14
J gene: TRBJ2-7
clone size: .
D gene: .

CDR3 DNA: TGCGCCAGCAGCTTGGACGTCCAGGACAGGGACCACGAGCAGTACTTC
CDR3 protein: CASSLDVQDRDHEQYF
V gene: TRBV5-1
J gene: TRBJ2-7
clone size: .
D gene: TRBD1

CDR3 DNA: TGCGCCAGCAGCCAACGAACTAGCGGGAACTACAATGAGCAGTTCTTC
CDR3 protein: CASSQRTSGNYNEQFF
V gene: TRBV4-1
J gene: TRBJ2-1
clone size: .
D gene: TRBD2

CDR3 DNA: TGTGCCAGCAGTTCGATCGGGACAGTGGGCGGCTACACCTTC
CDR3 protein: CASSSIGTVGGYTF
V gene: TRBV28
J gene: TRBJ1-2
clone size: few
D gene: TRBD1

CDR3 DNA: TGCAGCGTTGGGACAGGGGGCATGGGCGACACTGAAGCTTTCTTT
CDR3 protein: CSVGTGGMGDTEAFF
V gene: TRBV29-1
J gene: TRBJ1-1
clone size: .
D gene: TRBD1

CDR3 DNA: TGTGCCTGGAGTGGGCGACTAGCGGGAGATGTTCGGGGGGGTGAGCAGTTCTTC
CDR3 protein: CAWSGRLAGDVRGGEQFF
V gene: TRBV30
J gene: TRBJ2-1
clone size: .
D gene: TRBD2

CDR3 DNA: TGTGCCAGCAGTGGGTTCTCCGGGACAGGGGGCTATTCTGGCACTGAAGCTTTCTTT
CDR3 protein: CASSGFSGTGGYSGTEAFF
V gene: TRBV28
J gene: TRBJ1-1
clone size: .
D gene: TRBD1

CDR3 DNA: TGCGCCAGCAGCGGAAGACTAGCGGGGGCCTACAATGAGCAGTTCTTC
CDR3 protein: CASSGRLAGAYNEQFF
V gene: TRBV5-1
J gene: TRBJ2-1
clone size: .
D gene: TRBD2

CDR3 DNA: TGCGCCAGCAGCTTGTTACAGGGCACTAACTATGGCTACACCTTC
CDR3 protein: CASSLLQGTNYGYTF
V gene: TRBV5-1
J gene: TRBJ1-2
clone size: .
D gene: .

CDR3 DNA: TGCGCCAGCAGCTTCGAGGGTGAGCAGTTCTTC
CDR3 protein: CASSFEGEQFF
V gene: TRBV5-1
J gene: TRBJ2-1
clone size: few
D gene: .

CDR3 DNA: TGCAGCGCCGCAGGGACTGGAAACACCATATATTTT
CDR3 protein: CSAAGTGNTIYF
V gene: TRBV29-1
J gene: TRBJ1-3
clone size: .
D gene: .

CDR3 DNA: TGTGCCAGCAGTGCCCTACCGGGACGTGTGCCCTACGAGCAGTACTTC
CDR3 protein: CASSALPGRVPYEQYF
V gene: TRBV28
J gene: TRBJ2-7
clone size: .
D gene: .

CDR3 DNA: TGCGCCAGCAGCCAAGGCATTAGCGGGAGGCGGGATGAGCAGTTCTTC
CDR3 protein: CASSQGISGRRDEQFF
V gene: TRBV4-1
J gene: TRBJ2-1
clone size: .
D gene: TRBD2

CDR3 DNA: TGTGCCAGCAGCTTAGGCCCACAGGGTTCCGGGGAGCTGTTTTTT
CDR3 protein: CASSLGPQGSGELFF
V gene: TRBV13
J gene: TRBJ2-2
clone size: .
D gene: .

CDR3 DNA: TGCGCCAGCAGCATACGACAGGGGCCAAGTGAGACCCAGTACTTC
CDR3 protein: CASSIRQGPSETQYF
V gene: TRBV4-3
J gene: TRBJ2-5
clone size: few
D gene: TRBD1

CDR3 DNA: TGTGCCAGTAGTATCGTCGCCACCCTGGAGACCCAGTACTTC
CDR3 protein: CASSIVATLETQYF
V gene: TRBV19
J gene: TRBJ2-5
clone size: .
D gene: .

CDR3 DNA: TGCGCCAGCAGCCAAGCGGGGACAGACTATGGCTACACCTTC
CDR3 protein: CASSQAGTDYGYTF
V gene: TRBV4-1
J gene: TRBJ1-2
clone size: .
D gene: TRBD1

CDR3 DNA: TGTGCCAGCAGCGTTGGTGGGCGGCACCAAGAGACCCAGTACTTC
CDR3 protein: CASSVGGRHQETQYF
V gene: TRBV9
J gene: TRBJ2-5
clone size: .
D gene: .

CDR3 DNA: TGTGCCAGCAGTGAAGGGGCGGGAGGGCCTTCCTACGAGCAGTACTTC
CDR3 protein: CASSEGAGGPSYEQYF
V gene: TRBV2
J gene: TRBJ2-7
clone size: few
D gene: TRBD2

CDR3 DNA: TGTGCCAGCAGTTACTTGACAGGGGGGCAGCCCCAGCATTTT
CDR3 protein: CASSYLTGGQPQHF
V gene: TRBV6-6
J gene: TRBJ1-5
clone size: .
D gene: TRBD1

CDR3 DNA: TGCAGCGTTGGGGACAGGGGGTTTGGTTATGGCTACACCTTC
CDR3 protein: CSVGDRGFGYGYTF
V gene: TRBV29-1
J gene: TRBJ1-2
clone size: .
D gene: TRBD1

CDR3 DNA: TGTGCCAGCAGAAGAGAGCCGGGACTGGGGGAGCAGTACTTC
CDR3 protein: CASRREPGLGEQYF
V gene: TRBV27
J gene: TRBJ2-7
clone size: .
D gene: .

CDR3 DNA: TGTGCCAGCTCGGAAAGGATTGGACTATCCCGCACAGATACGCAGTATTTT
CDR3 protein: CASSERIGLSRTDTQYF
V gene: TRBV27
J gene: TRBJ2-3
clone size: .
D gene: .

CDR3 DNA: TGTGCCAGCAGCTTAGTGTCTCAGCCCCAGCATTTT
CDR3 protein: CASSLVSQPQHF
V gene: TRBV7-8
J gene: TRBJ1-5
clone size: .
D gene: .

CDR3 DNA: TGCGCCAGCAGCCAGAGAAACCCTTCTTGGCCGAACACCGGGGAGCTGTTTTTT
CDR3 protein: CASSQRNPSWPNTGELFF
V gene: TRBV4-3
J gene: TRBJ2-2
clone size: .
D gene: .

CDR3 DNA: TGTGCCAGTAGTTCACAGGACAGGACGAAGGCCTATGGCTACACCTTC
CDR3 protein: CASSSQDRTKAYGYTF
V gene: TRBV19
J gene: TRBJ1-2
clone size: .
D gene: TRBD1

CDR3 DNA: TGTGCCAGCGCAGAACTGTTCTCCTACGAGCAGTACTTC
CDR3 protein: CASAELFSYEQYF
V gene: TRBV2
J gene: TRBJ2-7
clone size: .
D gene: .

CDR3 DNA: TGTGCCAGTGGGACTAGCGGGACTGGTGAGCAGTTCTTC
CDR3 protein: CASGTSGTGEQFF
V gene: TRBV13
J gene: TRBJ2-1
clone size: .
D gene: TRBD2

CDR3 DNA: TGCGCCAGCAGCCAAGGAGAGTACCAAGAGACCCAGTACTTC
CDR3 protein: CASSQGEYQETQYF
V gene: TRBV4-1
J gene: TRBJ2-5
clone size: .
D gene: .

CDR3 DNA: TGTGCCAGCACGGCCCGAGGTGGGTCACCCCTCCACTTT
CDR3 protein: CASTARGGSPLHF
V gene: TRBV27
J gene: TRBJ1-6
clone size: .
D gene: .

CDR3 DNA: TGTGCCAGCAGTGAAGGGGTCGTGGGCACTAGCGGCAATGAGCAGTTCTTC
CDR3 protein: CASSEGVVGTSGNEQFF
V gene: TRBV2
J gene: TRBJ2-1
clone size: .
D gene: TRBD2

CDR3 DNA: TGCGCCAGCAGCTTGGGACTAGCGGGAGGGCACTTGACTGATGAGCAGTTCTTC
CDR3 protein: CASSLGLAGGHLTDEQFF
V gene: TRBV5-1
J gene: TRBJ2-1
clone size: once
D gene: TRBD2

CDR3 DNA: TGCGCCAGCGAGGGGACTAGCGCCAATGAGCAGTTCTTC
CDR3 protein: CASEGTSANEQFF
V gene: TRBV5-1
J gene: TRBJ2-1
clone size: .
D gene: TRBD2

CDR3 DNA: TGTGCCAGCAGCATGGACCGTATTACTGAAGCTTTCTTT
CDR3 protein: CASSMDRITEAFF
V gene: TRBV5-6
J gene: TRBJ1-1
clone size: .
D gene: .

CDR3 DNA: TGTGCCAGCAGCTTAAGCGGGACACACCAAGAGACCCAGTACTTC
CDR3 protein: CASSLSGTHQETQYF
V gene: TRBV7-9
J gene: TRBJ2-5
clone size: .
D gene: .

CDR3 DNA: TGCGCCAGCAGCTTGGTGGCAGGGGACGGCTACACCTTC
CDR3 protein: CASSLVAGDGYTF
V gene: TRBV5-1
J gene: TRBJ1-2
clone size: once
D gene: .

CDR3 DNA: TGTGCCAGCAGACAAGACACATATGGGGCCAACGTCCTGACTTTC
CDR3 protein: CASRQDTYGANVLTF
V gene: TRBV7-2
J gene: TRBJ2-6
clone size: .
D gene: .

CDR3 DNA: TGTGCCAGCAGTTCGTACGGCACTGAAGCTTTCTTT
CDR3 protein: CASSSYGTEAFF
V gene: TRBV13
J gene: TRBJ1-1
clone size: many
D gene: .

CDR3 DNA: TGCGCCAGCAGCTTGGAGGCCGCCTACGAGCAGTACTTC
CDR3 protein: CASSLEAAYEQYF
V gene: TRBV5-1
J gene: TRBJ2-7
clone size: .
D gene: .

CDR3 DNA: TGCGCCAGCAGTAAAATCTCCTCGAGGGGTAGCAATCAGCCCCAGCATTTT
CDR3 protein: CASSKISSRGSNQPQHF
V gene: TRBV23-1
J gene: TRBJ1-5
clone size: .
D gene: .

CDR3 DNA: TGTGCCAGCAGCGTAGAAGTGGGGACAGACGAAGCTTTCTTT
CDR3 protein: CASSVEVGTDEAFF
V gene: TRBV9
J gene: TRBJ1-1
clone size: .
D gene: TRBD1

CDR3 DNA: TGTGCCAGCGGACACGCGCGGGAGAGGGAGCAGTACTTC
CDR3 protein: CASGHAREREQYF
V gene: TRBV7-9
J gene: TRBJ2-7
clone size: once
D gene: TRBD2

CDR3 DNA: TGTGCCAGCAGACCTGGGGGCCACTACCTCGGGCAGCCCCAGCATTTT
CDR3 protein: CASRPGGHYLGQPQHF
V gene: TRBV27
J gene: TRBJ1-5
clone size: .
D gene: .

CDR3 DNA: TGCAGCGCCGGTTGGCCGGAGGGACTGAACTACGAGCAGTACTTC
CDR3 protein: CSAGWPEGLNYEQYF
V gene: TRBV29-1
J gene: TRBJ2-7
clone size: .
D gene: .

CDR3 DNA: TGTGCCAGCAGCTTATGGGGACAGTTTAATGAAAAACTGTTTTTT
CDR3 protein: CASSLWGQFNEKLFF
V gene: TRBV7-9
J gene: TRBJ1-4
clone size: few
D gene: TRBD1

CDR3 DNA: TGTGCCAGCAGCTTATATCCCGGGGCCCCCTACGAGCAGTACTTC
CDR3 protein: CASSLYPGAPYEQYF
V gene: TRBV7-2
J gene: TRBJ2-7
clone size: .
D gene: .